The TCR beta chain under discussion was sequenced for a study of T-cell reconstitution after alpha-beta-depleted transplantation in children. Study observations and caveats: From surviving recipient T cells and thymic progenitors came the high day-60 TCRbeta diversity observed in some patients. Most T-cell counts and diversity one year after the transplant came from T cells that were newly produced.

This CDR3 is built from 14 residues. V was cut by 2 bases and J by 8 bases, with 12 bases left in between. Germline assignment: CDR1 SGHDN and CDR2 FVKESK. This clonotype was found a few times. Its specificity is unknown. Construction of the TCRbeta library involved unique molecular identifiers. TCRdb itself ran the PCR reads through MiXCR, one entry per CDR3 protein. The top ten clones hold 2.2% of a sample with hundreds of thousands of distinct CDR3 sequences, roughly 13% of them seen once. This TCR came from a male patient younger than 18 who had a stem cell transplant for acute myeloid leukemia, so the T cells may come from the graft donor. V usage is TRBV14 and J usage is TRBJ1-4, with D possibly matching TRBD1 (6 bases). Sample: PBMCs, mostly from graft donor cells, taken 360 days after TCRalphabeta/CD19-depleted stem cell transplant. The CDR3 DNA follows: TGTGCCAGCAGCCAAACAGGGTTCGGCGAAAAACTGTTTTTT. Amino acids: CASSQTGFGEKLFF. The full variable domain, in which reference TRBV14 and TRBJ1-4 provide the parts outside the CDR3, is EAGVTQFPSHSVIEKGQTVTLRCDPISGHDNLYWYRRVMGKEIKFLLHFVKESKQDESGMPNNRFLAERTGGTYSTLKVQPAELEDSGVYFCASSQTGFGEKLFFGSGTQLSVL.